Listed here are 17 T cell receptor beta chains from one sample, sequenced in a study of blood T cell repertoires in COVID-19. The method was immunoSEQ multiplex PCR; TCRdb's version includes in-frame clones alone and lacks a portion of them. The data show roughly 290,000 clones, with 80% to 90% seen just once and about 0.8% held by the top ten. The sequenced material came from peripheral blood. Receptor source: a man in his thirties or forties with acute or convalescent COVID-19.

The rearrangement joins TRBV9 to TRBJ2-1, with 13 bases lining up with TRBD2. There are 18 residues in the CDR3. The germline CDR1 and CDR2 sequences are SGDLS and YYNGEE. V shed 4 bases and J 3 bases; nucleotides not matched to a gene: 10. CDR3 DNA sequence: TGTGCCAGCAGCCCCCGACTAGCGGGAGGCCTGTTCTACAATGAGCAGTTCTTC. Encoded protein: CASSPRLAGGLFYNEQFF.

The chain recombines TRBV2 with TRBJ2-3; 8 bases agree with TRBD2. V dropped 3 bases and J dropped 7; count of bases not matched to a gene: 3. The CDR3 extends over 13 amino acids. CDR1 SNHLY and CDR2 FYNNEI come from the germline V gene. This CDR3 is CASSDSSGYTQYF. The CDR3 DNA sequence: TGTGCCAGCAGTGACTCTAGCGGGTATACGCAGTATTTT.

The chain is built from TRBV27 and TRBJ1-1; D remains ambiguous. V was shortened by 4 bases and J by 4 bases, with 4 bases between the two germline ends. The CDR3 length is 11 residues. From germline, CDR1 is MNHEY and CDR2 SMNVEV (reference sequence). CDR3 nucleotide sequence: TGTGCCAGCAGTTCCGGCACTGAAGCTTTCTTT. Amino acid sequence: CASSSGTEAFF.

The chain is built from TRBV30 and TRBJ2-7; 9 bases map to TRBD1. Germline trimming cut 0 bases from V and 1 base from J; bases unmatched to any gene: 1. CDR3 length equals 14 residues. Looked up from germline, CDR1 is GTSNPN and CDR2 is SVGIG (reference sequence). CDR3 sequence reads: CAWSVGTGSYEQYF. The CDR3, as DNA: TGTGCCTGGAGTGTCGGGACAGGGTCCTACGAGCAGTACTTC.

The DNA of the CDR3 is TGTGTAACTAGCGGGAGTCGTACCGGGGAGCTGTTTTTT. It specifies CVTSGSRTGELFF. This rearrangement joins TRBV7-8 to TRBJ2-2; 11 bases are a match to TRBD2. This CDR3 is built from 13 residues. From germline, CDR1 is SGHVS and CDR2 FQNEAQ. The full variable domain, its missing parts supplied by reference TRBV7-8 and TRBJ2-2, is GAGVSQSPRYKVAKRGQDVALRCDPISGHVSLFWYQQALGQGPEFLTYFQNEAQLDKSGLPSDRFFAERPEGSVSTLKIQRTQQEDSAVYLCVTSGSRTGELFFGEGSRLTVL.

This clone occurred once. This chain connects TRBV18 to TRBJ1-2, with 7 bases lining up with TRBD1. The CDR3 loop spans 14 amino acids. Per the germline V gene, CDR1 is KGHSH and CDR2 is LQKENI. The V gene end was trimmed by 3 bases and the J gene end by 2 bases; junction bases not matched to a gene: 3. CDR3 bases: TGTGCCAGCTCACCTACGGGACAGAACTATGGCTACACCTTC. This codes for CASSPTGQNYGYTF.

This sequence joins TRBV2 and TRBJ1-2, with 7 bases that match TRBD1. This CDR3 is built from 14 residues. After removal of 5 bases from V and 0 bases from J, the junction contained 3 bases not matched to a gene. The germline V gene encodes CDR1 SNHLY and CDR2 FYNNEI. The DNA of the CDR3 is TGTGCCAGCAGTCCTCAGGGGGCTAACTATGGCTACACCTTC. Residues: CASSPQGANYGYTF.

The V and J genes are TRBV28 and TRBJ2-7, with D maybe TRBD1 (6 bases). With 6 bases removed from V and 7 bases from J, the gap between germline ends came to 13 bases. The V gene's germline CDR1 is MDHEN and CDR2 SYDVKM. The CDR3 extends over 12 amino acids. CDR3 DNA sequence: TGTGCCAGCAGATACAGGGTGGGGGAGCAGTACTTC. Translation gives CASRYRVGEQYF.

In this sample, this clone turned up a few times. The chain recombines TRBV10-3 with TRBJ1-1; D remains ambiguous. Germline CDR1 and CDR2: ENHRY and SYGVKD. Trimming cost V 0 bases and J 3 bases, with 8 bases left between them. This CDR3 region has 14 residues. The CDR3 spells CAISESGSYTEAFF. The CDR3 DNA sequence: TGTGCCATCAGTGAGTCGGGGAGCTACACTGAAGCTTTCTTT.

The chain recombines TRBV11-3 with TRBJ2-3, with 7 bases lining up with TRBD2. Trimming at V came to 3 bases and at J to 2 bases, leaving 5 bases not matched to a gene. Looked up from germline, CDR1 is SGHNT and CDR2 is YENEEA. The CDR3 contains 15 residues. The CDR3 protein is CASSLSSGNTDTQYF. CDR3 nucleotides: TGTGCCAGCAGCTTGTCTAGCGGAAACACAGATACGCAGTATTTT.

The chain uses TRBV10-1 and TRBJ2-3, with a possible D match to TRBD1 (6 bases). Germline V lookup: CDR1 WNHNN, CDR2 SYGVQD (reference sequence). Trimming took 6 bases from V and 2 from J, leaving 15 bases between them. The CDR3 extends over 15 amino acids. The DNA for the CDR3 is TGCGCCAGCAGCCCGACAGGACGGTCCACAGATACGCAGTATTTT. Translating it yields CASSPTGRSTDTQYF.

The chain joins TRBV7-6 to TRBJ2-3, with D unresolved. CDR3 length: 13 residues. V lost 3 bases to trimming and J lost 6 bases, with 10 bases between them. Germline assignment: CDR1 SGHVS and CDR2 FNYEAQ. For the CDR3, the DNA is TGTGCCAGCAGCTTTCATCTCGCGGATACGCAGTATTTT. It yields the protein CASSFHLADTQYF.

The rearrangement uses TRBV27 and TRBJ2-1; 7 nucleotides line up with TRBD2. This CDR3 region has 15 residues. V lost 4 bases and J lost 3; bases outside the gene matches: 6. Germline values: CDR1 MNHEY, CDR2 SMNVEV (reference sequence). The CDR3 here is CASSWERDNYNEQFF. The CDR3 nucleotides are TGTGCCAGCAGTTGGGAGCGGGATAACTACAATGAGCAGTTCTTC.

Only one count was recorded for this clone. This rearrangement joins TRBV10-3 to TRBJ1-1; 10 bases align to TRBD1. The CDR3 is 15 amino acids. The V gene end was trimmed by 3 bases and the J gene end by 5 bases; junction bases not matched to a gene: 6. From germline, CDR1 is ENHRY and CDR2 SYGVKD. CDR3 DNA: TGTGCCATCAGTGAACTAGACAGGGGGCGTACTGAAGCTTTCTTT. This gives the protein CAISELDRGRTEAFF.

In this sample, this clone turned up once. The chain employs TRBV28 and TRBJ2-6, with D tentatively TRBD1 (6 bases). The CDR3 is 15 residues long. V was shortened by 9 bases and J by 0 bases, with 12 bases between the two germline ends. Germline assignment: CDR1 MDHEN and CDR2 SYDVKM. CDR3 loop: CASSGVVSGANVLTF. The DNA of the CDR3 is TGTGCCAGTTCAGGGGTTGTCTCTGGGGCCAACGTCCTGACTTTC.

The chain uses TRBV20-1 and TRBJ1-2, with D uncertain. The V end was cut by 5 bases, the J end by 4 bases, with 5 bases between. Germline V gives CDR1 DFQATT, CDR2 SNEGSKA (reference sequence). The CDR3 is 10 amino acids. The CDR3 coding sequence is TGCAGTGCTTTCGTCTATGGCTACACCTTC. The encoded protein is CSAFVYGYTF.

The CDR3 nucleotides are TGTGCCAGCAGCTCACGTAGCTCCCAGTACTTC. This encodes CASSSRSSQYF. The chain couples TRBV11-2 to TRBJ2-5; D is unresolved. The V end was cut by 4 bases, the J end by 9 bases, with 9 bases between. This CDR3 is built from 11 residues. CDR1 SGHAT and CDR2 FQNNGV come from the germline V gene.